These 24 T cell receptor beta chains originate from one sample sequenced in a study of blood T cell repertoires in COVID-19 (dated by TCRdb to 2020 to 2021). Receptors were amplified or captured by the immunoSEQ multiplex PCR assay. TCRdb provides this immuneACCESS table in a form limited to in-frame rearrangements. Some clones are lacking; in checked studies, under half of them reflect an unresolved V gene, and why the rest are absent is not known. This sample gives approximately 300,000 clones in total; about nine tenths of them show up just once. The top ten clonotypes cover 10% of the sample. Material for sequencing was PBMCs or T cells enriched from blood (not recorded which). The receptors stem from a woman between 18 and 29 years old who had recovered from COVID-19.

The CDR3: CASLGLVGLPYGANVLTF. DNA for the CDR3: TGTGCCAGTTTAGGCCTGGTGGGACTGCCCTATGGGGCCAACGTCCTGACTTTC. V usage is TRBV19 and J usage is TRBJ2-6, with a weak D call TRBD2 (6 bases). Germline CDR1 reads LNHDA; CDR2 reads SQIVND (reference sequence). The CDR3 is made up of 18 amino acids. V was clipped by 8 bases and J by 3 bases, with 23 bases between them.

In nucleotides, the CDR3 is TGTGCCAGTACAAGCAGGGTAGATTCGACATCCAATTCACCCCTCCACTTT. Translating it yields CASTSRVDSTSNSPLHF. This sequence joins TRBV19 and TRBJ1-6; weak D call: TRBD1 (5 bases). There are 17 residues in the CDR3. Germline V gene lookup returns CDR1 LNHDA and CDR2 SQIVND (reference sequence). The ends were cut back, 7 bases at V and 7 bases at J, with 23 bases in the middle.

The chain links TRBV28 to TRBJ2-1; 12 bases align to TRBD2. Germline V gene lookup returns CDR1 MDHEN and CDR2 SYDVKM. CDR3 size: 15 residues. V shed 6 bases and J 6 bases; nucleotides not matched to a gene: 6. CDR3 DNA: TGTGCCAGCAGCCTAGCGGGAGGGCCGGGCAATGAGCAGTTCTTC. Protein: CASSLAGGPGNEQFF.

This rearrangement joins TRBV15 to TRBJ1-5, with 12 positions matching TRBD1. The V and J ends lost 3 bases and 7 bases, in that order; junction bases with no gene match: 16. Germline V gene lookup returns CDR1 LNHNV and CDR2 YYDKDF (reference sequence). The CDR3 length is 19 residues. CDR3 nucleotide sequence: TGTGCCACCAGCAGCGGGACAGGGGGCGGAGAGTGGCTTAGGCAGCCCCAGCATTTT. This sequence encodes CATSSGTGGGEWLRQPQHF.

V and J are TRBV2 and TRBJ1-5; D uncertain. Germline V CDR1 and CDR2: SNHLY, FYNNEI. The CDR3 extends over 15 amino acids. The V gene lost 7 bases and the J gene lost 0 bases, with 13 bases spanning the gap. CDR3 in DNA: TGTGCCAGCACCCCGCGGTACTATAGCAATCAGCCCCAGCATTTT. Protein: CASTPRYYSNQPQHF.

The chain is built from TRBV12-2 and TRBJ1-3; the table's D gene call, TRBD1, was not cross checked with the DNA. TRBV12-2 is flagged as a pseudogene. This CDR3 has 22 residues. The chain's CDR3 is CASQAQHKTVLRDTKAGNTIYF. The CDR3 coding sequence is TGTGCAAGTCAAGCACAACATAAAACCGTCCTCCGGGACACTAAGGCGGGAAACACCATATATTTT.

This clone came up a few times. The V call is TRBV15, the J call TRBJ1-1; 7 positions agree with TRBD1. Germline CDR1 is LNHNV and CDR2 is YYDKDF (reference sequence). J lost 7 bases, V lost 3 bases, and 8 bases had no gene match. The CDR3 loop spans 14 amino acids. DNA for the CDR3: TGTGCCACCAGCAGGGGACAGTTTTCCAATGAAGCTTTCTTT. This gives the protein CATSRGQFSNEAFF.

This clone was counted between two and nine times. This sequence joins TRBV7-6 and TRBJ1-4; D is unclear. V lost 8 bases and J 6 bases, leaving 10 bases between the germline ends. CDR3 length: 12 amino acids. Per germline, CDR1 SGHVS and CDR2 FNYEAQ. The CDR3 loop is CASSATDEKLFF. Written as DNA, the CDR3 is TGTGCCAGCTCGGCCACAGATGAAAAACTGTTTTTT. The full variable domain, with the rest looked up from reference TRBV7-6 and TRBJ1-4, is GAGVSQSPRYKVTKRGQDVALRCDPISGHVSLYWYRQALGQGPEFLTYFNYEAQQDKSGLPNDRFSAERPEGSISTLTIQRTEQRDSAMYRCASSATDEKLFFGSGTQLSVL.

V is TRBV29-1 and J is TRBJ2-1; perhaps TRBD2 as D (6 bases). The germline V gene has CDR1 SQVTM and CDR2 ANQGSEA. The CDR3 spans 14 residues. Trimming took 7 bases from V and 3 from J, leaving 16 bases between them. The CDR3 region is CSGRGTASYNEQFF. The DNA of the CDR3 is TGCAGCGGAAGAGGGACTGCAAGCTACAATGAGCAGTTCTTC.

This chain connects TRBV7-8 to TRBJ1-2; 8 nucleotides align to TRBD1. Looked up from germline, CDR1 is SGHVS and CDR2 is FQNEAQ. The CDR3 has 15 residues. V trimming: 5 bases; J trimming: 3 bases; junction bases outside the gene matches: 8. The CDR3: CASSPAGTGYYGYTF. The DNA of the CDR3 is TGTGCCAGCAGCCCCGCAGGGACAGGTTACTATGGCTACACCTTC. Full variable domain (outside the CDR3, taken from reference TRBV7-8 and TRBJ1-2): GAGVSQSPRYKVAKRGQDVALRCDPISGHVSLFWYQQALGQGPEFLTYFQNEAQLDKSGLPSDRFFAERPEGSVSTLKIQRTQQEDSAVYLCASSPAGTGYYGYTFGSGTRLTVV.

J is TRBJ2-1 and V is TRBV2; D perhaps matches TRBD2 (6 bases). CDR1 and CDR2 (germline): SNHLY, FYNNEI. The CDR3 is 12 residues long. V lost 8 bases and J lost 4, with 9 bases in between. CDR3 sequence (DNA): TGTGCCAGCGGCGGGGAGTACAATGAGCAGTTCTTC. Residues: CASGGEYNEQFF.

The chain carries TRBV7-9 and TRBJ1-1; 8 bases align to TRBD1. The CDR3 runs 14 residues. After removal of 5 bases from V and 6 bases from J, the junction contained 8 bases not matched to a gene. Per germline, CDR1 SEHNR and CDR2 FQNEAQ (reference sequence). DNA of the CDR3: TGTGCCAGCAGCGCCTGGCAGGGGGCCGCTGAAGCTTTCTTT. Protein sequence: CASSAWQGAAEAFF. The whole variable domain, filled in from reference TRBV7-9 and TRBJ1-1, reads DTGVSQNPRHKITKRGQNVTFRCDPISEHNRLYWYRQTLGQGPEFLTYFQNEAQLEKSRLLSDRFSAERPKGSFSTLEIQRTEQGDSAMYLCASSAWQGAAEAFFGQGTRLTVV.

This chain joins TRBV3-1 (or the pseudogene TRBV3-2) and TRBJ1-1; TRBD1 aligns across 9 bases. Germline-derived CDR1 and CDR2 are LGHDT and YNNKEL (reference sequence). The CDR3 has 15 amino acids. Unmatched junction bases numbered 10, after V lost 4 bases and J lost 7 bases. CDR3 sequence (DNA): TGTGCCAGCAGCCTGGGACAGGGCGGGATTGGTGAAGCTTTCTTT. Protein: CASSLGQGGIGEAFF.

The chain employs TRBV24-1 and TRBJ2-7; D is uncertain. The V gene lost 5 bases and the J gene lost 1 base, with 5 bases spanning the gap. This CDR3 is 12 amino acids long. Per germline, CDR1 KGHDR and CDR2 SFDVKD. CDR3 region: CATSGASYEQYF. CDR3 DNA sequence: TGTGCCACCAGTGGGGCTTCCTACGAGCAGTACTTC.

For the CDR3, the DNA is TGTGCCAGCACCGAGAGCACCTCTAACTATGGCTACACCTTC. It is translated as CASTESTSNYGYTF. V gene TRBV2 combines with J gene TRBJ1-2; no reliable D call. CDR3 size: 14 residues. Trimming removed 7 bases from V and 0 bases from J, with 12 bases in between. The V gene's germline CDR1 is SNHLY and CDR2 FYNNEI. Filled out from reference TRBV2 and TRBJ1-2, the complete variable domain reads EPEVTQTPSHQVTQMGQEVILRCVPISNHLYFYWYRQILGQKVEFLVSFYNNEISEKSEIFDDQFSVERPDGSNFTLKIRSTKLEDSAMYFCASTESTSNYGYTFGSGTRLTVV.

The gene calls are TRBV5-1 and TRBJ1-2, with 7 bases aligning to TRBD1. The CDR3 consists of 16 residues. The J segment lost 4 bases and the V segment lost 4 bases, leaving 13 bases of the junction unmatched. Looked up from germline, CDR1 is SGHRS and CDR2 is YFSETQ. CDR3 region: CASSLTPGQLGYGYTF. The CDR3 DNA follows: TGCGCCAGCAGCCTTACCCCGGGACAGCTCGGCTATGGCTACACCTTC.

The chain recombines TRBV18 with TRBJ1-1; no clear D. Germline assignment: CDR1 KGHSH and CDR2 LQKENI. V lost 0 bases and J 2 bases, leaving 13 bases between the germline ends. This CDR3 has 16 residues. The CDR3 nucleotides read TGTGCCAGCTCACCACCCGGGTTCCCAACTAACACTGAAGCTTTCTTT. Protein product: CASSPPGFPTNTEAFF.

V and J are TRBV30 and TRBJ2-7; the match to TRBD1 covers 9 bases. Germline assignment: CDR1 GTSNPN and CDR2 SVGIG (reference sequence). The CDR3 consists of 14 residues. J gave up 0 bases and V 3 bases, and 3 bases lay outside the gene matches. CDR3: CAWRRQGDSYEQYF. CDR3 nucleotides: TGTGCCTGGAGACGACAGGGGGACTCCTACGAGCAGTACTTC.

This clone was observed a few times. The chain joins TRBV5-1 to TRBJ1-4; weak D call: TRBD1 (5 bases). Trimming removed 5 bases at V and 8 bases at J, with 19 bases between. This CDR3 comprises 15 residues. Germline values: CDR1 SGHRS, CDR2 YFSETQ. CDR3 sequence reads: CASRRSSSGLEKLFF. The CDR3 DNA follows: TGCGCCAGCAGGCGATCATCCTCGGGACTCGAAAAACTGTTTTTT.

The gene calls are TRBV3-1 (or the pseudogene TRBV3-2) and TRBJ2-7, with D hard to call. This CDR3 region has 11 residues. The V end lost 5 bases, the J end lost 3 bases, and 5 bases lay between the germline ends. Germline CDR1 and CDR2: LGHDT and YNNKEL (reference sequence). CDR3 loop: CASSNSYEQYF. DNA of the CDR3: TGTGCCAGCAGCAACAGCTACGAGCAGTACTTC.

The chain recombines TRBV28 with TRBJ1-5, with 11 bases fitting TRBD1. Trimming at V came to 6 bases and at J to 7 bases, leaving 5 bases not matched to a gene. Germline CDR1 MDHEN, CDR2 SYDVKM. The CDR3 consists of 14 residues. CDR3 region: CASRVGQGGQPQHF. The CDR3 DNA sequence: TGTGCCAGCAGGGTGGGACAGGGGGGCCAGCCCCAGCATTTT. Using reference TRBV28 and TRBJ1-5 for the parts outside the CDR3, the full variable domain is DVKVTQSSRYLVKRTGEKVFLECVQDMDHENMFWYRQDPGLGLRLIYFSYDVKMKEKGDIPEGYSVSREKKERFSLILESASTNQTSMYLCASRVGQGGQPQHFGDGTRLSIL.

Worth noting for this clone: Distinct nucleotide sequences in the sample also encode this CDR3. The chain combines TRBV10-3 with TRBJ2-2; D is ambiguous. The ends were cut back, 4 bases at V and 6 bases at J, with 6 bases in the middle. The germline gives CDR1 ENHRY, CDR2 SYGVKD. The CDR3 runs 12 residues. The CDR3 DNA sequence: TGTGCCATCAGTGGCGGATCCGGGGAGCTGTTTTTT. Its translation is CAISGGSGELFF.

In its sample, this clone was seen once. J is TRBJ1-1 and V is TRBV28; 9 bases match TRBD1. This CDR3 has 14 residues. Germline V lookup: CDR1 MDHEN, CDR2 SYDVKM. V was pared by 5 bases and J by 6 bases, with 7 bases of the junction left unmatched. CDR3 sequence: CASSPGQGTPEAFF. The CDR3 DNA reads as TGTGCCAGCAGTCCGGGACAGGGAACCCCTGAAGCTTTCTTT.

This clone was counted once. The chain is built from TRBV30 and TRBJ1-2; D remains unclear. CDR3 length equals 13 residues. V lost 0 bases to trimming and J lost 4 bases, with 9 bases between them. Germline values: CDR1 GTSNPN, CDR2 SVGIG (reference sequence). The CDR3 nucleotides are TGTGCCTGGAGTGTACTTGGGAGCTATGGCTACACCTTC. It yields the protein CAWSVLGSYGYTF.